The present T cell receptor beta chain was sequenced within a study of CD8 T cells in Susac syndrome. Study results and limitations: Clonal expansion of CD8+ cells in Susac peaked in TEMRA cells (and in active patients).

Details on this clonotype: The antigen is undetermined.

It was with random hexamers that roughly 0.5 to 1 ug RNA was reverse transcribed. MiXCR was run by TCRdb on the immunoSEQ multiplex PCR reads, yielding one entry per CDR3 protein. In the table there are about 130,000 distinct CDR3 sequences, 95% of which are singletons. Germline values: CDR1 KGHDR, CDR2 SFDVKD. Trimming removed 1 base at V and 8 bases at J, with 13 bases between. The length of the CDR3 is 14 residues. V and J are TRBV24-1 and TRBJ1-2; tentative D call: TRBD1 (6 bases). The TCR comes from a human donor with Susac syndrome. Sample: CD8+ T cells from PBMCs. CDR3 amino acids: CATSDFETGFGYTF. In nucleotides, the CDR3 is TGTGCCACCAGTGATTTCGAGACAGGCTTCGGCTACACCTTC.